Listed below are T cell receptor beta chains from one sample, sequenced in a study of cytomegalovirus exposure and HLA in healthy donors. TCRdb keeps only in-frame clones here, not all; method: immunoSEQ multiplex PCR. The table shows 150,000 to 200,000 clones, with about 82% occurring only once. Sequenced material: PBMCs. The source is a woman between 18 and 29 years old in good health and CMV-seronegative. Both conserved end residues are part of each CDR3. The order of the fields is J gene, V gene, CDR3 protein.

>TRBJ1-1|TRBV6-5
CASSQRQLNTEAFF
>TRBJ2-6|TRBV4-1
CASSQDQVSGANVLTF
>TRBJ1-5|TRBV4-2
CASSQDGGVEDQPQHF
>TRBJ1-1|TRBV5-1
CASRRQPHDTEAFF
>TRBJ1-1|TRBV7-8
CASSPGLGGEAFF
>TRBJ2-7|TRBV6-5
CASSREGLAGVEQYF
>TRBJ2-3|TRBV5-6
CASSLRSSKVTDTQYF
>TRBJ1-1|TRBV30
CAWSAEPANKAFF
>TRBJ1-1|TRBV5-1
CASSLKGEGQKTFF
>TRBJ1-2|TRBV2
CARQGVYGYTF